This T cell receptor (beta chain) was retrieved from a study of OX40 agonist ivuxolimab in advanced cancers. Study-wide context: Antecedent anti-PD-1, anti-PD-L1 or anti-CTLA-4 therapy was permissible, with around 40% having received some.

The assay was immunoSEQ multiplex PCR, and TCRdb's table has in-frame clones only and misses some. The sample comprises approximately 64,000 clones, roughly 87% of which are singletons, and under 3.5% rests with the top ten. Losses at the gene ends were 5 bases for V and 0 bases for J; bases not matched to a gene: 16. The CDR3 runs to 18 residues. The germline V gene encodes CDR1 SGHRS and CDR2 YFSETQ. The chain uses TRBV5-1 and TRBJ2-7; 8 nucleotides align to TRBD2. Source: CD4+ or CD8+ T cells sorted from blood, taken in a trial of the OX40 agonist ivuxolimab. The sequence was obtained from an adult with an advanced solid tumor such as melanoma, head and neck, liver or kidney cancer. The CDR3 here is CASRSEGLDSGNSYEQYF. DNA for the CDR3: TGCGCCAGCAGGTCGGAAGGATTAGATAGCGGGAACTCCTACGAGCAGTACTTC.